The clone carrying this T cell receptor beta chain was counted between two and nine times. Original analysis: Reference gene primer amplification gave nucleated cell count estimates. Assay used: immunoSEQ multiplex PCR; TCRdb lists only in-frame clones, some missing. Clone size and V and J calls were adopted from that table, with D and trimming inferred from the DNA. The table lists approximately 240,000 clones, about 80% of them singletons, with 4.5% to 6% in the top ten. The data stem from a study of blood T cell repertoires in COVID-19. Study background: Spain, Italy and the United States supplied samples that represented acute and convalescent COVID-19.

Germline V lookup: CDR1 MGHRA, CDR2 YSYEKL. The CDR3 loop spans 15 amino acids. Trimming removed 5 bases from V and 9 bases from J; junction bases left unmatched: 11. The TCR was taken from a woman older than 75 with active or convalescent COVID-19. The sample taken for sequencing was peripheral blood. The chain couples TRBV4-1 to TRBJ2-1, with 9 bases fitting TRBD2. In DNA form, the CDR3 reads TGCGCCAGCAGCAGGGGACTAGCTGCGGGCGGTGAGCAGTTCTTC. Its translation: CASSRGLAAGGEQFF.